This TCR beta chain was identified in a study of cytomegalovirus exposure and HLA in healthy donors. The V gene lost 2 bases and the J gene lost 8 bases, with 13 bases spanning the gap. Per germline, CDR1 MNHEY and CDR2 SMNVEV (reference sequence). This CDR3 is built from 14 residues. As concerns this clone: Antigen specificity is unknown.

Sequencing was performed with immunoSEQ multiplex PCR; in TCRdb, only in-frame clones are kept and a portion is missing. Among about 110,000 clones listed, about 87% were seen once. General observations from the study: Subsequent analysis revealed that first-cohort TCR clusters tended to co-occur in the 90 to 150 validation repertoires. The authors enumerated some 170 TCR beta chains as linked to cytomegalovirus.

The genes are TRBV27 and TRBJ2-1, with D unresolved. The material sequenced was PBMCs. This TCR came from a woman under 30 in good health and CMV-seropositive. CDR3 region: CASSLTLSVDEQFF. CDR3 DNA: TGTGCCAGCAGTTTAACTCTCAGCGTCGATGAGCAGTTCTTC.